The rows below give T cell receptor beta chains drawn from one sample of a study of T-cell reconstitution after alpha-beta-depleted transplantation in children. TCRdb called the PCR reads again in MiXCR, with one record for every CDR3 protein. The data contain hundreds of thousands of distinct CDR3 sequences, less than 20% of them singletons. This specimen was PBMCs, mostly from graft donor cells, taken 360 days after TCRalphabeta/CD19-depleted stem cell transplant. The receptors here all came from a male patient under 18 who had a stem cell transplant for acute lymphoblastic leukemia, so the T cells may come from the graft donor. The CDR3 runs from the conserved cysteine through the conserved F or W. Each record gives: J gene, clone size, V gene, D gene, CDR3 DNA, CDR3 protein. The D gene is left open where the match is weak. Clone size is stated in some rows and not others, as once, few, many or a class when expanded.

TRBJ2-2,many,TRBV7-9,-,TGTGCCAGCAGCTTAGATGCCGGGGAGCTGTTTTTT,CASSLDAGELFF
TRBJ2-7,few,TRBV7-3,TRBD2,TGTGCCAGCAGCTTGACGGGACTAGCGAACGAGCAGTACTTC,CASSLTGLANEQYF
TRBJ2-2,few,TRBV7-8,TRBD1,TGTGCCAGCGGGGACAGGGCGGGGCCCGCCGGGGAGCTGTTTTTT,CASGDRAGPAGELFF
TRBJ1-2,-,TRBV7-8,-,TGTGCCAGCAGCCCTACCATCCCGCTGTCTAATGGCTACACCTTC,CASSPTIPLSNGYTF
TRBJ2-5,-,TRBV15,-,TGTGCCACCAGCAGAGAGTCCTCTGGAGAGACCCAGTACTTC,CATSRESSGETQYF
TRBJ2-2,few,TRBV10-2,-,TGCGCCAGCAGGAGGAGGGGGGAGCTGTTTTTT,CASRRRGELFF
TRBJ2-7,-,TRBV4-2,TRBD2,TGTGCCAGCAGCCAATCAAGCGGGAGGGATCTCACCTACGAGCAGTACTTC,CASSQSSGRDLTYEQYF
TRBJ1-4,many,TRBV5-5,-,TGTGCCAGCAGCTTATTGGCCGGGCTAGCGGAAAAACTGTTTTTT,CASSLLAGLAEKLFF
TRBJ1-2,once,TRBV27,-,TGTGCCAGCAGTTCCATTCCAGGGGACTATGGCTACACCTTC,CASSSIPGDYGYTF
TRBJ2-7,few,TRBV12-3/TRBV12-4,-,TGTGCCAGCAGTTTTGAGGGCAGAGCCTTCTACGAGCAGTACTTC,CASSFEGRAFYEQYF
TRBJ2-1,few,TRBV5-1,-,TGCGCCAGCAGCGCCCTCGGGGCTAATGAGCAGTTCTTC,CASSALGANEQFF
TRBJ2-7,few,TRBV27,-,TGTGCCAGCAGAGCCTCCCTCTACTACGAGCAGTACTTC,CASRASLYYEQYF
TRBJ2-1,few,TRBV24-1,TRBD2,TGTGCCACCAGTCAATTTCGAGCCCCAGCGGGACTCTACAATGAGCAGTTCTTC,CATSQFRAPAGLYNEQFF
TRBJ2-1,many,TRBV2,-,TGTGCCAGCAGTGAAGCGGCGGGCTACGGGGCGACAAATGAGCAGTTCTTC,CASSEAAGYGATNEQFF
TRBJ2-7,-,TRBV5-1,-,TGCGCCAGCAGCTTGAAGGTCTCGTCTTCTTACGAGCAGTACTTC,CASSLKVSSSYEQYF
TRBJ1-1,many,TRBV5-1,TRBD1,TGCGCCAGCAGCCCCAGGGGGATGAACACTGAAGCTTTCTTT,CASSPRGMNTEAFF
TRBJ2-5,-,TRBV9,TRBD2,TGTGCCAGCAGCGTAGCGAGGGGGGGACTAGCGGGAGTGGAGACCCAGTACTTC,CASSVARGGLAGVETQYF
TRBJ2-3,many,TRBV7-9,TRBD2,TGTGCCAGCAGCCTTCAGACTAGCGGGAGGCCGGGTAAAACGCAGTATTTT,CASSLQTSGRPGKTQYF
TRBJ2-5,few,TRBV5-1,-,TGCGCCAGCAGCTTGGTTTGGCGGGGAGGATCAGAGACCCAGTACTTC,CASSLVWRGGSETQYF
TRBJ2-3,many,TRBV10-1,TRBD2,TGCGCCAGCAGTGAGTCGGGACTAGCGGTAGATACGCAGTATTTT,CASSESGLAVDTQYF
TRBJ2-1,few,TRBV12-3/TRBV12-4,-,TGTGCCAGCAGGGAGGGCTCCTACAATGAGCAGTTCTTC,CASREGSYNEQFF
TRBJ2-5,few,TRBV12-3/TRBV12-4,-,TGTGCCAGCACCCTGGACAACCAAGAGACCCAGTACTTC,CASTLDNQETQYF
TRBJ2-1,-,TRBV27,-,TGTGCCAGCAGTTTATCCCCGGGAGAGGACAATGAGCAGTTCTTC,CASSLSPGEDNEQFF
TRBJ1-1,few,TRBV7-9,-,TGTGCCAGCAGCTTAGGAGGGGGGGAAGGGGCTGAAGCTTTCTTT,CASSLGGGEGAEAFF
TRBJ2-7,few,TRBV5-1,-,TGCGCCAGCAGCTTGTCTAGCCCTTACGAGCAGTACTTC,CASSLSSPYEQYF
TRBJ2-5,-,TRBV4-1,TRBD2,TGCGCCAGCAGCCAGAATAGCGGGGCGTACCAAGAGACCCAGTACTTC,CASSQNSGAYQETQYF
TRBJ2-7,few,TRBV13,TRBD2,TGTGCCAGCAGCCCTGGACTAGCGGGAGGGAGGGACGAGCAGTACTTC,CASSPGLAGGRDEQYF
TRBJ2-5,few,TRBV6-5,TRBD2,TGTGCCAGCAGTTACTCTACCCCTCGACTAGCGGAGACCCAGTACTTC,CASSYSTPRLAETQYF
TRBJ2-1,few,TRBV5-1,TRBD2,TGCGCCAGCAGCTATCGGACTAGCGTGGAAAGACGGTATTTGGTGCAGTTCTTC,CASSYRTSVERRYLVQFF
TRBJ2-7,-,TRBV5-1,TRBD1,TGCGCCAGCAGCTGGGACAGGGGGAACGAGCAGTACTTC,CASSWDRGNEQYF
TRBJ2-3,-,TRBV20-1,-,TGCAGTGCTCCCGAGAGACCTAGCACAGATACGCAGTATTTT,CSAPERPSTDTQYF
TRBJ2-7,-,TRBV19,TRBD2,TGTGCCACCTACGGGGGGAGAGAGGAGCAGTACTTC,CATYGGREEQYF
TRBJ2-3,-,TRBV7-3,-,TGTGCCAGCAGTAATGACGCCCCAGATACGCAGTATTTT,CASSNDAPDTQYF
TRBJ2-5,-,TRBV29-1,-,TGCAGCGTTCGGACGTGGGAGACCCAGTACTTC,CSVRTWETQYF
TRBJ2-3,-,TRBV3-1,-,TGTGCCAGCAGCCTCCTCGTCTCGTTATCTAGCACAGATACGCAGTATTTT,CASSLLVSLSSTDTQYF
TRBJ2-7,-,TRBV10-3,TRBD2,TGTGCCATCAGTGAGTCAAATTGGCGGGAGTTCCACTACGAGCAGTACTTC,CAISESNWREFHYEQYF
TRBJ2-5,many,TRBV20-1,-,TGCAGTGCTATAACCCTTGCTTGGTACCAAGAGACCCAGTACTTC,CSAITLAWYQETQYF
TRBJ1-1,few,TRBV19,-,TGTGCCAGTAGTATTACAGGGAGGGCTGAAGCTTTCTTT,CASSITGRAEAFF
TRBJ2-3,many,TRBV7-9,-,TGTGCCAGCAGCTTAGAATACGACGGAGATACGCAGTATTTT,CASSLEYDGDTQYF
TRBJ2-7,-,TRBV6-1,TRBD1,TGTGCCAGCAGCCGGAGGGACAGGGGAGAACTCTACGAGCAGTACTTC,CASSRRDRGELYEQYF
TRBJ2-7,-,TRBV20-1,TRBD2,TGCAGTGCTAGAGGACTAGCGGGAGGGAGCTCCTACGAGCAGTACTTC,CSARGLAGGSSYEQYF
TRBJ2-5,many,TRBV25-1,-,TGTGCCAGCAGTGAATTGGCAGGACAAGAGACCCAGTACTTC,CASSELAGQETQYF
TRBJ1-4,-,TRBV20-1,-,TGCAGTGCTAGAGAAGTAGGACAGCTGTTTTTT,CSAREVGQLFF
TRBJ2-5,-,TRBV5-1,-,TGCGCCAGCAGCGCCGTGCCGCAAGCAGGAGAGACCCAGTACTTC,CASSAVPQAGETQYF
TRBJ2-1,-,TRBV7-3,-,TGTGCCAGCAGCATGGACAGCCATGAGCAGTTCTTC,CASSMDSHEQFF
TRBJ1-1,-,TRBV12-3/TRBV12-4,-,TGTGCCAGCAGTTTAGCGCCAGGGATGAGCACTGAAGCTTTCTTT,CASSLAPGMSTEAFF
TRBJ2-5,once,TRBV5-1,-,TGCGCCAGCAGCTTGGCCGGGCGCCCGGGGGACGAGACCCAGTACTTC,CASSLAGRPGDETQYF
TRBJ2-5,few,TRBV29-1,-,TGCGGAGCTAGCAGCCAAGAGACCCAGTACTTC,CGASSQETQYF
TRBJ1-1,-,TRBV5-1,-,TGCGCCAGCAGCTTGGGGCCGGGGGGGGCGAACACTGAAGCTTTCTTT,CASSLGPGGANTEAFF
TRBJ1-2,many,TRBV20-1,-,TGCAGTGCTAGAGGCCTTTGGGGGGGCGTCGGCTATGGCTACACCTTC,CSARGLWGGVGYGYTF
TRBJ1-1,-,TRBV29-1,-,TGCAGCGTTGCTGGGGTGGGGATGAACACTGAAGCTTTCTTT,CSVAGVGMNTEAFF
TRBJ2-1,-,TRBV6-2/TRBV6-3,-,TGTGCCAGCAGAAACGGACGGTCCAGCTCCTACAATGAGCAGTTCTTC,CASRNGRSSSYNEQFF
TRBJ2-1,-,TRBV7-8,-,TGTGCCAGCAGCTTAGCGCAAAGTAGGTTGGCCTACAATGAGCAGTTCTTC,CASSLAQSRLAYNEQFF
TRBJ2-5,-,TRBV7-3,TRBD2,TGTGCCAGCAGCTTAATGACTAGCGGGTTAGAGACCCAGTACTTC,CASSLMTSGLETQYF
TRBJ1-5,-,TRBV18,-,TGTGCCAGCTCACCACTTCATCAACCGGGCAATCAGCCCCAGCATTTT,CASSPLHQPGNQPQHF
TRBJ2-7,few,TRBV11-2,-,TGTGCCAGCAGCTTCTCCTGGGAGCAGTACTTC,CASSFSWEQYF
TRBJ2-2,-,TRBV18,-,TGTGCCAGCTCACCACTCATTGGATTGACCGGGGAGCTGTTTTTT,CASSPLIGLTGELFF